What follows are 6 T cell receptor beta chains derived from one specimen sequenced in a study of T cells in Graves' hyperthyroidism and ophthalmopathy. It was RNA transcripts that yielded the amplified TCR beta CDR3 regions. First-round RT-PCR with HTBI primers amplified the TCR CDR3 region. One entry per CDR3 protein results from TCRdb running MiXCR on the multiplex PCR reads. The sample has some 380,000 distinct CDR3 sequences, around an eighth seen once; the top ten hold around 20%. The sequencing input was blood. These receptors originate from a man aged 30 to 45 with Graves' hyperthyroidism that later progressed to Graves' ophthalmopathy.

This clonotype came up many times. The genes are TRBV20-1 and TRBJ1-2; the D gene is possibly TRBD1 (6 bases). Trimming removed 6 bases at V and 7 bases at J, with 9 bases between. The CDR3 length is 10 residues. Looked up from germline, CDR1 is DFQATT and CDR2 is SNEGSKA (reference sequence). CDR3 loop: CSAGGSGYTF. CDR3 nucleotide sequence: TGCAGTGCCGGGGGCTCTGGCTACACCTTC.

This clonotype showed up many times. The chain has TRBV29-1 and TRBJ2-1, with TRBD1 matching over 11 bases. The germline V gene encodes CDR1 SQVTM and CDR2 ANQGSEA. V shed 8 bases and J 8 bases; nucleotides not matched to a gene: 11. The CDR3 is 14 amino acids. For the CDR3, the DNA is TGCAGCTCCATCCCGGGACAGGGGGGGCATGAGCAGTTCTTC. Its translation is CSSIPGQGGHEQFF.

Worth noting for this clonotype: A much larger clone lies a single base off, so this may be a read error. The conserved phenylalanine or tryptophan is not found at the CDR3 terminus, so this likely reflects a read error. This sequence joins TRBV12-3 or TRBV12-4 and TRBJ1-6; D might be TRBD1 (6 bases). The CDR3 is 14 amino acids. V was shortened by 1 base and J by 6 bases, with 7 bases between the two germline ends. DNA of the CDR3: TGTGCCAGCAGTTTAGGGACAGCTAATTCACCCCTCCACCTT. Amino acid sequence: CASSLGTANSPLHL.

V and J are TRBV20-1 and TRBJ2-7; 7 nucleotides agree with TRBD1. Germline CDR1 and CDR2: DFQATT and SNEGSKA (reference sequence). This CDR3 region has 13 residues. The junction had 5 bases not matched to a gene; V was cut back by 3 bases and J by 3 bases. DNA of the CDR3: TGCAGTGCTAGGACAGGGTCACACTACGAGCAGTACTTC. Its translation: CSARTGSHYEQYF.

The V and J genes are TRBV29-1 and TRBJ2-7, with 9 bases lining up with TRBD2. The CDR3 spans 15 residues. Trimming took 3 bases from V and 3 from J; bases not matched to a gene: 9. Germline V lookup: CDR1 SQVTM, CDR2 ANQGSEA. This chain's CDR3 is CSVEPRLADSYEQYF. The CDR3 nucleotides read TGCAGCGTTGAGCCCAGACTAGCGGATAGCTACGAGCAGTACTTC.

This clonotype showed up many times. This rearrangement joins TRBV3-1 to TRBJ1-2; 7 nucleotides match TRBD1. Germline CDR1 is LGHDT and CDR2 is YNNKEL (reference sequence). With 0 bases clipped from V and 4 bases from J, the junction kept 5 bases outside the gene matches. This CDR3 spans 15 amino acids. Written as DNA, the CDR3 is TGTGCCAGCAGCCAAGATGTGGACAGGATCTATGGCTACACCTTC. Encoded protein: CASSQDVDRIYGYTF.